This record covers a single T cell receptor beta chain. Its antigen remains unidentified. The entry originates in a study of PD-1 blockade in classical Hodgkin lymphoma. Overall study findings and caveats: Patients newly diagnosed and complete responders had comparable baseline diversity. A reduction in baseline TCR diversity was reportedly seen in newly diagnosed patients relative to healthy donors.

TCRdb's table, derived via immunoSEQ multiplex PCR, lists solely in-frame clones and lacks some. The profile shows 98,000 or so clones, approximately 90% of them singletons. This CDR3 is built from 15 residues. The V end was cut by 5 bases, the J end by 5 bases, with 18 bases between. The germline V gene encodes CDR1 SEHNR and CDR2 FQNEAQ (reference sequence). Every single patient, without exception, relapsed after autologous stem cell transplantation, and brentuximab vedotin exposure varied. Sequencing used peripheral blood mononuclear cells (PBMCs), obtained before the second cycle of nivolumab. The receptor comes from a human donor with classical Hodgkin lymphoma. The rearrangement joins TRBV7-9 to TRBJ2-5; tentatively, D is TRBD1 (5 bases). This chain's CDR3 is CASSQLAGWWETQYF. CDR3 in DNA: TGTGCCAGCAGCCAATTGGCAGGGTGGTGGGAGACCCAGTACTTC.